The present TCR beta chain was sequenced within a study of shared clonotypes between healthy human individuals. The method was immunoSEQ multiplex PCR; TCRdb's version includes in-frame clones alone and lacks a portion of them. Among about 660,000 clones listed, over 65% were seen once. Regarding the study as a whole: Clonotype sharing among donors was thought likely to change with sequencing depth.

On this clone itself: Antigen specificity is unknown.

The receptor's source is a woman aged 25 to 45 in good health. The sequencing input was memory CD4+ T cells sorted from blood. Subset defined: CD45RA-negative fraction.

In DNA form, the CDR3 reads TGTGCCAGCAGCCAAGGAGACAGACTCTACATTCAGTACTTC. Translating it yields CASSQGDRLYIQYF. The chain recombines TRBV14 with TRBJ2-4, with a weak D call TRBD1 (5 bases). The CDR3 extends over 14 amino acids. Looked up from germline, CDR1 is SGHDN and CDR2 is FVKESK. V was cut by 1 base and J by 8 bases, with 12 bases left in between.